This paragraph covers one T cell receptor (beta chain) sequence. CDR3 length: 15 residues. V shed 3 bases and J shed 1 base, with 12 bases lying between them. Germline CDR1 reads MGHRA; CDR2 reads YSYEKL. Under the authors' procedure: Researchers report that nucleated cell counts were estimated from reference gene primer amplification. Some clones are missing from TCRdb's copy, which holds only in-frame ones; the method was immunoSEQ multiplex PCR. D and trimming come from the DNA, and the V and J calls and clone size come from that table. In the table there are fewer than 250,000 clones, 80% to 90% of which are singletons. These data are taken from a study of blood T cell repertoires in COVID-19. Study details: From the United States, Italy and Spain came samples of acute and convalescent COVID-19. T cells, B-cell-depleted T cells, or PBMCs supplied cDNA or gDNA.

Source material: peripheral blood. This chain uses TRBV4-1 with TRBJ1-1; a weak D match, TRBD1 (6 bases). This clonotype was obtained from a woman aged 70-85 years with acute or convalescent COVID-19. The CDR3 DNA reads as TGCGCCAGCAGCCATTCCGGGACAACGAACACTGAAGCTTTCTTT. This codes for CASSHSGTTNTEAFF.